This T cell receptor (beta chain) stems from a study of T-cell memory formation after mild COVID-19. Study-wide findings and caveats: Pre-infection memory already had some responding clones, implying cross-reactive memory joined. Contracting CD8+ clones were enriched in EMRA, CD4+ mainly in CM and EM.

TCR alpha and TCR beta cDNA libraries carrying sample barcodes and UMIs came from 5'RACE with constant-segment primers. TCRdb re-called the 5' RACE reads through MiXCR, storing one row per CDR3 protein. The sample comprises about 350,000 distinct CDR3 sequences, about an eighth of which are singletons, and about 20% rests with the top ten. Trimming left V 4 bases short and J 11 bases short, with 15 bases between. This CDR3 comprises 14 residues. On this clonotype itself: Antigen: not known.

The rearrangement uses TRBV23-1 and TRBJ2-6, with a possible D match to TRBD2 (6 bases). TRBV23-1 is flagged as an ORF with uncertain function. Material: PBMCs or a T cell subset sorted from them (not recorded which). This sequence was found in a man between 18 and 29 years old who had mild COVID-19 (a few samples of this study predate the infection). Cell type and time point are not known. In DNA form, the CDR3 reads TGCGCCAGCAGTCCCCCCCCCGGGGAGGACGTCCTGACTTTC. This encodes CASSPPPGEDVLTF.